These T cell receptor beta chains were read from a single sample in a study of T cell clones after liver transplantation. Here immunoSEQ multiplex PCR was the method, and the copy in TCRdb shows in-frame clones only, minus some. The sample consists of more than 70,000 clones, around four fifths of them appearing once. This sample comprised CD4+ T cells from blood, obtained at the 22-month timepoint. The origin of the receptors is a human patient who received a liver transplant. Some T cells may possibly be graft donor cells. The CDR3 runs from the conserved cysteine through the conserved F or W. A D gene is named only where the DNA matches it firmly. For some rows the clone size is stated as once, few or many, or as a class when expanded; others skip it.

>TRBJ1-3|.|TRBV7-9|.
TGTGCCAGCAGCTCAAGCAGCTCTGGAAACACCATATATTTT
CASSSSSSGNTIYF
>TRBJ1-4|.|TRBV6-6|.
TGTGCCAGCAGCCTACAGGGTGAACAACTGTTTTTT
CASSLQGEQLFF
>TRBJ1-3|.|TRBV4-1|.
TGCGCCAGCAGCCCCAGCACCCCTTCCGATGTCGGGGCGCAGATCTACACCATATATTTT
CASSPSTPSDVGAQIYTIYF
>TRBJ1-3|.|TRBV7-2|.
TGTGCCAGCAGCGCACAGGGTGTCAAGGACACCATATATTTT
CASSAQGVKDTIYF
>TRBJ1-1|once|TRBV7-2|.
TGTGCCAGCAGCCTTATGCAGAACACTGAAGCTTTCTTT
CASSLMQNTEAFF
>TRBJ2-1|.|TRBV10-3|TRBD2
TGTGCCATCAGCCCCGGTGGGCGGGAGGCGAGAAATGAGCAGTTCTTC
CAISPGGREARNEQFF
>TRBJ1-3|.|TRBV29-1|.
TGCAGCGCGGGGAAGGGGTCTGGAAACACCATATATTTT
CSAGKGSGNTIYF
>TRBJ2-1|.|TRBV5-5|TRBD2
TGTGCCAGCAGCTGGGCGGGGGTCAATGAGCAGTTCTTC
CASSWAGVNEQFF
>TRBJ2-6|once|TRBV19|.
TGTGCCAGTAGTATAGATATAGGGAGCGCTGGGGCCAACGTCCTGACTTTC
CASSIDIGSAGANVLTF
>TRBJ1-1|.|TRBV6-5|TRBD1
TGTGCCAGCAGTTTACAGGGGGCTCGTACTGAAGCTTTCTTT
CASSLQGARTEAFF
>TRBJ1-2|once|TRBV15|TRBD1
TGTGCCACCAGCAGAGAGGGGACAGGGCCCTTCGGCTACACCTTC
CATSREGTGPFGYTF
>TRBJ2-7|.|TRBV1|.
TGCACCAGCAGCCGAGAGGAACTAGCGGAGTCCTACGAGCAGTACTTC
CTSSREELAESYEQYF
>TRBJ1-5|.|TRBV2|.
TGTGCCAGCAGCTTCGGAAATAGCAATCAGCCCCAGCATTTT
CASSFGNSNQPQHF
>TRBJ2-5|.|TRBV6-5|TRBD1
TGTGCCAGCAGCTATAATACAGGGGGCGGTGAGACCCAGTACTTC
CASSYNTGGGETQYF
>TRBJ2-7|.|TRBV19|TRBD1
TGTGCCAGTAGTACCGGGACAGGATCCTACGAGCAGTACTTC
CASSTGTGSYEQYF
>TRBJ1-3|.|TRBV7-2|.
TGTGCCAGCAGCTTCGGCCCGGACAAAGGAAACACCATATATTTT
CASSFGPDKGNTIYF
>TRBJ2-5|.|TRBV11-3|.
TGTGCCAGCAGCTTTCGGGGGGCCCCAGAGACCCAGTACTTC
CASSFRGAPETQYF
>TRBJ1-1|few|TRBV6-5|.
TGTGCCAGCAGGAAACAGGGAATGAACACTGAAGCTTTCTTT
CASRKQGMNTEAFF
>TRBJ2-7|.|TRBV25-1|TRBD1
TGTGCCAGCAGTGGATACAGACAGGGTAGCGAGCAGTACTTC
CASSGYRQGSEQYF
>TRBJ2-7|.|TRBV18|.
TGTGCCAGCTCACCATTTAAGGAGGGGAGCGAGCAGTACTTC
CASSPFKEGSEQYF
>TRBJ1-2|.|TRBV6-6|TRBD1
TGTGCCAGCAGTTACGGGGCCGACAGGGCCTATGGCTACACCTTC
CASSYGADRAYGYTF
>TRBJ1-1|.|TRBV6-1|.
TGTGCCAGTAGTGTTGGAAGACAGAAGAACACTGAAGCTTTCTTT
CASSVGRQKNTEAFF
>TRBJ1-4|.|TRBV6-6|TRBD1
TGTGCCAGCAGTGACAGGGGGCGGGAAAAACTGTTTTTT
CASSDRGREKLFF
>TRBJ2-4|.|TRBV4-3|.
TGCGCCAGCAGCCAAGTTTTGGGGGTAGACAAAAACATTCAGTACTTC
CASSQVLGVDKNIQYF
>TRBJ2-7|.|TRBV27|TRBD1
TGTGCCAGCAGCCTACAGGGGGCATCCTACGAGCAGTACTTC
CASSLQGASYEQYF
>TRBJ2-1|.|TRBV9|TRBD2
TGTGCCAGCAGCGTAGTGTCGGGAGGATCTTACAATGAGCAGTTCTTC
CASSVVSGGSYNEQFF
>TRBJ1-1|few|TRBV7-2|.
TGTGCCAGCAGCTTTGGGGCCACTGAAGCTTTCTTT
CASSFGATEAFF
>TRBJ1-1|.|TRBV11-2|.
TGTGCCAGCAGCTTACGAAGGCAGGCGGTCTTGAACACTGAAGCTTTCTTT
CASSLRRQAVLNTEAFF
>TRBJ1-4|.|TRBV12-5|.
TGTGCTAGTGGTCCGGGACACTCTAATGAAAAACTGTTTTTT
CASGPGHSNEKLFF
>TRBJ2-5|.|TRBV29-1|.
TGCAGCGTTGAAGGGGAGACCCAGTACTTC
CSVEGETQYF
>TRBJ1-1|.|TRBV7-9|.
TGTGCCAGCAGCTTATTGAGTCGGGGCACTGAAGCTTTCTTT
CASSLLSRGTEAFF
>TRBJ1-4|.|TRBV4-3|TRBD1
TGCGCCAGCAGCCCGAGGGCAGGGGGCCGGGAAAAACTGTTTTTT
CASSPRAGGREKLFF
>TRBJ2-1|.|TRBV7-2|TRBD2
TGTGCCAGCAGCTCTCAAGCGGGAGGGCCCCCCTACAATGAGCAGTTCTTC
CASSSQAGGPPYNEQFF
>TRBJ2-3|.|TRBV7-6|.
TGTGCCAGCAGCCCCTATACCACAGATACGCAGTATTTT
CASSPYTTDTQYF
>TRBJ2-2|.|TRBV11-2|TRBD2
TGTGCCAGCAGCTTTACTAGCGGGGGACGCGGGGAGCTGTTTTTT
CASSFTSGGRGELFF
>TRBJ1-5|.|TRBV7-3|.
TGTGCCAGCAGCTTAACGTCGGGGGGGCAGAACAATCAGCCCCAGCATTTT
CASSLTSGGQNNQPQHF
>TRBJ1-6|few|TRBV27|.
TGTGCCAGCACCAGAGGGGACGGGAATTCACCCCTCCACTTT
CASTRGDGNSPLHF
>TRBJ2-3|.|TRBV7-3|TRBD1
TGTGCCAGCAGCGACCGACAGGGGTATAGCACAGATACGCAGTATTTT
CASSDRQGYSTDTQYF
>TRBJ2-1|once|TRBV5-4|TRBD1
TGTGCCTCCGGGACAGGGAAAAGCAGGACCTACAATGAGCAGTTCTTC
CASGTGKSRTYNEQFF
>TRBJ2-7|.|TRBV4-2|TRBD2
TGTGCCAGCAGCCAAGACCCCGCGACTAGCGGGGGGGCCTACGAGCAGTACTTC
CASSQDPATSGGAYEQYF
>TRBJ2-1|.|TRBV4-1|.
TGCGCCAGCAGCCAAGGGGGGGGCCTGAGCTCCTACAATGAGCAGTTCTTC
CASSQGGGLSSYNEQFF
>TRBJ1-5|.|TRBV7-6|.
TGTGCCAGCAGCTTAGATGGGCTGCAGCCCCAGCATTTT
CASSLDGLQPQHF
>TRBJ2-7|few|TRBV6-1|TRBD1
TGTGCCAGCAGTGAATTATTTAAGGGACAGGCCTACGAGCAGTACTTC
CASSELFKGQAYEQYF
>TRBJ2-2|.|TRBV5-4|TRBD1
TGTGCCAGCACCACGGACAGGGGCGACACCGGGGAGCTGTTTTTT
CASTTDRGDTGELFF
>TRBJ2-7|.|TRBV18|TRBD1
TGTGCCAGCTCGCCCGGGACAGTAGGGGGTTACGAGCAGTACTTC
CASSPGTVGGYEQYF
>TRBJ1-2|few|TRBV6-5|.
TGTGCCAGCAGCAACGGGCAGACTGGGGGCTACACCTTC
CASSNGQTGGYTF
>TRBJ2-7|once|TRBV4-3|.
TGCGCCAGCAGCCAAGATTGGCGCTCCTACGAGCAGTACTTC
CASSQDWRSYEQYF
>TRBJ2-1|.|TRBV27|TRBD2
TGTGCCAGCAGTTTAGATGTCGGGACTAGTATTCGGTCAGTTGAGCAGTTCTTC
CASSLDVGTSIRSVEQFF